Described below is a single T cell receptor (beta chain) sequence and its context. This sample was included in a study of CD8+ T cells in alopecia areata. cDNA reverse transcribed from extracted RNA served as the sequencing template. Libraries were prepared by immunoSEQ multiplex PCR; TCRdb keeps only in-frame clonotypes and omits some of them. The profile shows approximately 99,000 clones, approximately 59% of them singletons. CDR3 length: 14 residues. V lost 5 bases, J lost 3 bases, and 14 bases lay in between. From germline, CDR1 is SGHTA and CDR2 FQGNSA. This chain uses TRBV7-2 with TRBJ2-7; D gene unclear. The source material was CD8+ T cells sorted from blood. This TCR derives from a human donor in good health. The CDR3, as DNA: TGTGCCAGCAGCCCTTTGGTGGGAAACTACGAGCAGTACTTC. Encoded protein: CASSPLVGNYEQYF.